The 10 T cell receptor beta chains presented below share a single source sample, sequenced in a study of vaccination and CD4 T cells after COVID-19. Time point defined: late sampling 161 to 241 days after vaccination in a few convalescent patients. Each CDR3 protein is one row after TCRdb ran MiXCR on the PCR reads. The sample has about 40,000 distinct CDR3 sequences; under 45% are singletons. The material was CD4+ T cells from blood, obtained about 7 months after SARS-CoV-2 vaccination. These receptors originate from a human donor who had recovered from COVID-19.

The V call is TRBV4-2, the J call TRBJ2-5; D ambiguous. CDR3 length equals 16 residues. V dropped 0 bases and J dropped 4 bases, with 15 bases sitting between them. CDR1 is LGHNA and CDR2 is YNFKEQ in the germline V gene. For the CDR3, the DNA is TGTGCCAGCAGCCAAGAAGGTAGTTCCCCGGGAGAGACCCAGTACTTC. It yields the protein CASSQEGSSPGETQYF.

The chain combines TRBV5-1 with TRBJ2-3; TRBD1 matches 7 bases. CDR1 is SGHRS, CDR2 YFSETQ, per germline. This CDR3 has 14 amino acids. Trimming cost V 3 bases and J 1 base; bases outside gene matches: 2. CDR3 loop: CASSSGQGTDTQYF. The CDR3, as DNA: TGCGCCAGCAGCTCTGGACAGGGCACAGATACGCAGTATTTT.

The chain combines TRBV5-1 with TRBJ2-4; 7 positions match TRBD2. J lost 1 base, V lost 0 bases, and 13 bases had no gene match. Per germline, CDR1 SGHRS and CDR2 YFSETQ. The CDR3 is 19 residues long. The CDR3 spells CASSLGSWGGTFAKNIQYF. The CDR3 coding sequence is TGCGCCAGCAGCTTGGGGTCGTGGGGGGGAACCTTCGCCAAAAACATTCAGTACTTC.

V is TRBV7-2 and J is TRBJ2-3, with D tentatively TRBD1 or TRBD2 (5 bases each). Trimming pared 1 base from V and 5 bases from J, leaving 13 bases between. The CDR3 is 15 residues long. Germline CDR1 SGHTA, CDR2 FQGNSA. The DNA for the CDR3 is TGTGCCAGCAGCTTAGGTGGGGGTTCCGGAGATACGCAGTATTTT. It codes for CASSLGGGSGDTQYF.

J is TRBJ2-3 and V is TRBV29-1; 13 bases match TRBD2. Per germline, CDR1 SQVTM and CDR2 ANQGSEA. V was pared by 6 bases and J by 3 bases, with 6 bases of the junction left unmatched. This CDR3 is built from 15 residues. The CDR3 region is CSVSRLAGGTDTQYF. In DNA, the CDR3 is TGCAGCGTCTCACGACTAGCGGGAGGAACAGATACGCAGTATTTT.

The chain carries TRBV20-1 and TRBJ2-3, with 7 bases lining up with TRBD1. This CDR3 comprises 16 residues. J gave up 0 bases and V 5 bases, and 11 bases lay outside the gene matches. Germline CDR1 is DFQATT and CDR2 is SNEGSKA (reference sequence). The CDR3 coding sequence is TGCAGTGCTCTGAATATGGGGACAGATAGCACAGATACGCAGTATTTT. It is translated as CSALNMGTDSTDTQYF.

The chain combines TRBV20-1 with TRBJ2-3; 9 nucleotides agree with TRBD1. The V and J ends lost 2 bases and 3 bases, in that order; junction bases with no gene match: 3. Germline V gene sequence: CDR1 DFQATT, CDR2 SNEGSKA (reference sequence). CDR3 length: 14 residues. The CDR3 DNA follows: TGCAGTGCTAGAAAGGACAGGGGTACAGATACGCAGTATTTT. This gives the protein CSARKDRGTDTQYF.

This clonotype has only a few counts. The CDR3 spells CSARRGTSASQETQYF. The CDR3 nucleotides are TGCAGTGCTAGAAGGGGGACTAGCGCATCCCAAGAGACCCAGTACTTC. V is TRBV20-1 and J is TRBJ2-5; 10 bases align to TRBD2. CDR1 DFQATT and CDR2 SNEGSKA come from the germline V gene (reference sequence). The CDR3 length is 16 residues. V trimming: 2 bases; J trimming: 1 base; junction bases outside the gene matches: 7.

This clonotype was seen a few times. At one of its ends the junction is not consistent with the germline gene, which may arise from a read error. The gene calls are TRBV7-2 and TRBJ1-2, with 8 positions matching TRBD1. The CDR3 extends over 13 amino acids. Germline lookup yields CDR1 SGHTA and CDR2 FQGNSA. CDR3 region: CASSRTGNFGYTF. The CDR3 nucleotides read TGTGCCAGCAGCAGGACAGGGAACTTTGGCTACACCTTC.

V gene TRBV7-9 combines with J gene TRBJ2-7, with D hard to call. The V end was cut by 3 bases, the J end by 3 bases, with 9 bases between. This CDR3 is built from 13 residues. Per germline, CDR1 SEHNR and CDR2 FQNEAQ (reference sequence). CDR3 coding DNA: TGTGCCAGCAGCTTTGGTACCGACTACGAGCAGTACTTC. This encodes CASSFGTDYEQYF.